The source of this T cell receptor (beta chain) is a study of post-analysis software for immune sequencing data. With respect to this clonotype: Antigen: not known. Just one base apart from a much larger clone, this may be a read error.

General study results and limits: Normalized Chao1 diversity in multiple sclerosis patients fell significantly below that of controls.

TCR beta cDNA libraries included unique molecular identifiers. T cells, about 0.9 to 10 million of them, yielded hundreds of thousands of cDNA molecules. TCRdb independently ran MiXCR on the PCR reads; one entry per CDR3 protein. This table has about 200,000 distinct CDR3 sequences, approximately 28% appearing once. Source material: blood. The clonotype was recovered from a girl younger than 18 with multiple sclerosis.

The CDR3 loop reads CASSVLAGGSEQFF. The CDR3 bases are TGTGCCAGCAGCGTACTAGCGGGAGGTAGCGAGCAGTTCTTC. This chain uses TRBV5-5 with TRBJ2-1; TRBD2 matches at 12 bases. CDR3 size: 14 residues. The V gene end was trimmed by 4 bases and the J gene end by 10 bases; junction bases not matched to a gene: 6. Germline V gives CDR1 SGHKS, CDR2 YYEKEE (reference sequence).